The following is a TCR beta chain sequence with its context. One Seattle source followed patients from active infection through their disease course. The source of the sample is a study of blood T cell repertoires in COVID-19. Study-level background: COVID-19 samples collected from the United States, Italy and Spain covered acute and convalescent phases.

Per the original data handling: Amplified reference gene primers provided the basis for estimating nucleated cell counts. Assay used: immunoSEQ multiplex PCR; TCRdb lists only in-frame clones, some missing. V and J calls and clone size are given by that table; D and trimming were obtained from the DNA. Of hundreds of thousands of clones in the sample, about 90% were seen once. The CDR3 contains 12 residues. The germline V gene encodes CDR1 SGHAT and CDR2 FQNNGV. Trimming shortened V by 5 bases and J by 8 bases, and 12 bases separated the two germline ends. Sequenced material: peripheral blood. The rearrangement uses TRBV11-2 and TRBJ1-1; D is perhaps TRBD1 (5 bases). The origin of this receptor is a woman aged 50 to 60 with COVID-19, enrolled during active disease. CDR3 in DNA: TGTGCCAGCAGCCCCCCCGACAGAGAAGCTTTCTTT. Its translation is CASSPPDREAFF.